The 28 T cell receptor beta chains given below trace back to one sample, sequenced in a study of T cells in Graves' hyperthyroidism and ophthalmopathy. Amplification yielded TCR beta CDR3 regions, with RNA transcripts as the source. First-round RT-PCR of the TCR CDR3 relied on the HTBI primer set. TCRdb passed the multiplex PCR reads through MiXCR, listing each CDR3 protein once. The table lists about 570,000 distinct CDR3 sequences, more than 45% of them singletons, with roughly 19% in the top ten. The source material was peripheral blood or thyroid tissue (not recorded which). Receptors were obtained from an adult woman with Graves' disease, either hyperthyroidism or ophthalmopathy (not recorded which).

The chain joins TRBV14 to TRBJ2-5; maybe TRBD1 (6 bases). The CDR3 loop spans 15 amino acids. CDR1 SGHDN and CDR2 FVKESK come from the germline V gene. The CDR3: CEDSQDVILQETQYF. The DNA of the CDR3 is TGTGAGGACAGCCAAGATGTCATACTCCAAGAGACCCAGTACTTC.

This clonotype was detected ten times or more. The V call is TRBV6-1, the J call TRBJ2-5; D ambiguous. This CDR3 is built from 13 residues. Germline CDR1 MNHNS, CDR2 SASEGT. Trimming cost V 1 base and J 2 bases, with 5 bases left between them. This CDR3 is CASSEGVQETQYF. The CDR3 DNA follows: TGTGCCAGCAGTGAAGGGGTACAAGAGACCCAGTACTTC.

V gene TRBV7-9 combines with J gene TRBJ2-7; TRBD2 matches 8 bases. The CDR3 is 16 amino acids. The germline gives CDR1 SEHNR, CDR2 FQNEAQ (reference sequence). The V segment lost 4 bases and the J segment 2 bases; nucleotides outside the gene matches: 10. CDR3 bases: TGTGCCAGCAGCTATCCCGGGACTAGTGGGGCCTACGAGCAGTACTTC. It specifies CASSYPGTSGAYEQYF. Combining the CDR3 with reference TRBV7-9 and TRBJ2-7 gives the whole variable domain DTGVSQNPRHKITKRGQNVTFRCDPISEHNRLYWYRQTLGQGPEFLTYFQNEAQLEKSRLLSDRFSAERPKGSFSTLEIQRTEQGDSAMYLCASSYPGTSGAYEQYFGPGTRLTVT.

This clonotype was observed at least ten times. The chain uses TRBV5-4 and TRBJ2-5; D call uncertain. V dropped 9 bases and J dropped 6 bases, with 12 bases sitting between them. The CDR3 extends over 11 amino acids. Germline values: CDR1 SGHNT, CDR2 YYREEE (reference sequence). CDR3 nucleotides: TGTGCCACCGCTTTGGGTCAGACCCAGTACTTC. This codes for CATALGQTQYF.

This clonotype was detected many times. The chain is built from TRBV6-6 and TRBJ1-1, with 8 nucleotides matching TRBD1. The CDR3 is 14 amino acids. CDR1 is MNHNY, CDR2 SVGAGI, per germline (reference sequence). V gave up 7 bases and J gave up 1 base; unmatched junction bases: 5. The CDR3 loop is CASNRGVWNTEAFF. The CDR3 nucleotides are TGTGCCAGCAACAGGGGGGTTTGGAACACTGAAGCTTTCTTT.

The chain uses TRBV2 and TRBJ2-2; unclear D gene. Germline V lookup: CDR1 SNHLY, CDR2 FYNNEI. This CDR3 comprises 13 residues. Trimming pared 4 bases from V and 2 bases from J, leaving 5 bases between. The CDR3 is CASSVENTGELFF. The CDR3, as DNA: TGTGCCAGCAGTGTCGAAAACACCGGGGAGCTGTTTTTT.

This clonotype came up a few times. The genes are TRBV9 and TRBJ1-2; no reliable D call. CDR3 length: 14 amino acids. CDR1 SGDLS and CDR2 YYNGEE come from the germline V gene. Trimming stripped 0 bases from V and 4 bases from J, with 10 bases between. The CDR3 region is CASSVGGQSYGYTF. In nucleotides, the CDR3 is TGTGCCAGCAGCGTAGGAGGGCAGAGCTATGGCTACACCTTC.

The V gene is TRBV9, the J gene TRBJ2-1, with TRBD2 matching over 9 bases. Germline values: CDR1 SGDLS, CDR2 YYNGEE. CDR3 length equals 16 residues. V trimming: 0 bases; J trimming: 4 bases; junction bases outside the gene matches: 5. CDR3 nucleotide sequence: TGTGCCAGCAGCGTAGGAGGGCTAGCGGGGTACAATGAGCAGTTCTTC. Amino acid sequence: CASSVGGLAGYNEQFF.

The table lists this clonotype with many counts. The V gene is TRBV7-6, the J gene TRBJ2-7; TRBD1 is a possible D gene (5 bases). The V end was cut by 1 base, the J end by 0 bases, with 10 bases between. Germline CDR1 and CDR2: SGHVS and FNYEAQ. The CDR3 is made up of 15 amino acids. CDR3 coding DNA: TGTGCCAGCAGCTTAGGGGGCCGTAGCTCCTACGAGCAGTACTTC. This translates into CASSLGGRSSYEQYF. Using reference TRBV7-6 and TRBJ2-7 for the parts outside the CDR3, the full variable domain is GAGVSQSPRYKVTKRGQDVALRCDPISGHVSLYWYRQALGQGPEFLTYFNYEAQQDKSGLPNDRFSAERPEGSISTLTIQRTEQRDSAMYRCASSLGGRSSYEQYFGPGTRLTVT.

At least ten counts were recorded for this clonotype. The chain has TRBV6-1 and TRBJ1-6; D ambiguous. The germline gives CDR1 MNHNS, CDR2 SASEGT. Trimming removed 2 bases from V and 0 bases from J, with 11 bases in between. The CDR3 loop spans 17 amino acids. CDR3 amino acids: CASSEQSGPSYNSPLHF. The CDR3 nucleotides read TGTGCCAGCAGTGAACAAAGCGGACCCTCCTATAATTCACCCCTCCACTTT.

The chain uses TRBV7-9 and TRBJ2-7, with unresolved D. V was pared by 1 base and J by 5 bases, with 6 bases between. This CDR3 region has 12 residues. CDR1 is SEHNR and CDR2 is FQNEAQ in the germline V gene (reference sequence). CDR3 protein: CASSLVVDEQYF. CDR3 DNA: TGTGCCAGCAGCTTAGTAGTGGACGAGCAGTACTTC.

This clonotype was detected many times. The chain uses TRBV6-5 and TRBJ1-1, with TRBD1 matching over 8 bases. CDR3 length: 20 amino acids. V gave up 5 bases and J gave up 4 bases; unmatched junction bases: 24. Germline lookup yields CDR1 MNHEY and CDR2 SVGAGI. The CDR3 bases are TGTGCCAGCAGTCCTACAGGGGGATTCTCACTTAATGCAGTGAGCACTGAAGCTTTCTTT. Amino acid sequence: CASSPTGGFSLNAVSTEAFF.

Concerning this clonotype: This sequence may be a read error, since a much larger clone differs from it by one base. This rearrangement joins TRBV10-3 to TRBJ2-5; TRBD2 aligns across 7 bases. Trimming cost V 6 bases and J 4 bases; bases outside gene matches: 5. This CDR3 region has 13 residues. Germline-derived CDR1 and CDR2 are ENHRY and SYGVKD. CDR3 sequence (DNA): TGTGCCATCAGACCACTAGCGTTAGAGACCCAGTACTTC. This codes for CAIRPLALETQYF.

Details on this clonotype: Given a much more abundant clone one base away, this may be a read error. The rearrangement uses TRBV10-3 and TRBJ1-6; D gene unclear. Between the trimmed V and J ends, which lost 5 bases and 9 bases, there was a span of 17 bases. The CDR3 extends over 15 amino acids. Germline CDR1 reads ENHRY; CDR2 reads SYGVKD. The CDR3 sequence is CAISLSMGASSPLHF. The DNA of the CDR3 is TGTGCCATCAGTTTATCGATGGGAGCTAGTTCACCCCTCCACTTT.

The chain has TRBV20-1 and TRBJ1-4; D is unresolved. Germline loops: CDR1 DFQATT, CDR2 SNEGSKA (reference sequence). There are 13 residues in the CDR3. Trimming pared 3 bases from V and 4 bases from J, leaving 9 bases between. CDR3 nucleotide sequence: TGCAGTGCTAGGCGGGGAAGTAATGAAAAACTGTTTTTT. This translates into CSARRGSNEKLFF.

This clonotype was picked up many times. V and J are TRBV7-2 and TRBJ1-2, with a weak D call TRBD1 (5 bases). V was pared by 1 base and J by 4 bases, with 13 bases between. Germline lookup yields CDR1 SGHTA and CDR2 FQGNSA. The CDR3 is made up of 15 amino acids. The CDR3 protein is CASSLGPGHLYGYTF. The CDR3 DNA follows: TGTGCCAGCAGCTTAGGGCCCGGACACCTCTATGGCTACACCTTC.

This clonotype came up many times. This chain links TRBV2 with TRBJ2-5; 8 nucleotides line up with TRBD1. Unmatched junction bases numbered 5, after V lost 5 bases and J lost 0 bases. The germline CDR1 and CDR2 sequences are SNHLY and FYNNEI. There are 15 residues in the CDR3. Written as DNA, the CDR3 is TGTGCCAGCAGTAAGGACAGGGAGTACCAAGAGACCCAGTACTTC. This sequence encodes CASSKDREYQETQYF.

The genes are TRBV18 and TRBJ1-2; the D is unclear. CDR3 length equals 14 residues. Germline CDR1 reads KGHSH; CDR2 reads LQKENI. Trimming took 6 bases from V and 7 from J, leaving 18 bases between them. The CDR3 nucleotides read TGTGCCAGCTCGAATTACTCTATGTGGACTGGCTACACCTTC. Translated, it gives CASSNYSMWTGYTF.

V usage is TRBV11-2 and J usage is TRBJ1-6, with TRBD1 matching 9 bases. The V segment lost 4 bases and the J segment 7 bases; nucleotides outside the gene matches: 8. The germline V gene encodes CDR1 SGHAT and CDR2 FQNNGV. This CDR3 region has 16 residues. The CDR3 DNA reads as TGTGCCAGCAGCTCCTTCAGACAGGGGGGCAATTCACCCCTCCACTTT. Residues: CASSSFRQGGNSPLHF.

The rearrangement uses TRBV7-7 and TRBJ2-5, with TRBD2 identical over 9 bases. J gave up 1 base and V 1 base, and 7 bases lay outside the gene matches. CDR3 length: 17 residues. Germline values: CDR1 SSHAT, CDR2 FNYEAQ (reference sequence). The CDR3: CASSLGAGGNPQETQYF. CDR3 coding DNA: TGTGCCAGCAGCTTAGGGGCGGGGGGGAACCCCCAAGAGACCCAGTACTTC.

This clonotype was found many times. This chain links TRBV28 with TRBJ1-4, with TRBD1 matching over 8 bases. V lost 6 bases and J lost 7; bases outside the gene matches: 7. CDR3 size: 14 residues. The germline V gene has CDR1 MDHEN and CDR2 SYDVKM. The DNA for the CDR3 is TGTGCCAGCAGCCAAGACAGGGGACGTGAAAAACTGTTTTTT. Translation gives CASSQDRGREKLFF.

In the case of this clonotype: This may stem from a read error, because a much larger clone lies one nucleotide away. Here the CDR3 omits its conserved ending phenylalanine or tryptophan, so a read error is the likely source. This rearrangement joins TRBV20-1 to TRBJ2-5; D is unclear. From germline, CDR1 is DFQATT and CDR2 SNEGSKA (reference sequence). The CDR3 totals 10 residues. V lost 0 bases and J 6 bases, leaving 2 bases between the germline ends. CDR3 loop: CSARDQTQYL. The DNA for the CDR3 is TGCAGTGCTAGAGACCAGACCCAGTACCTC.

This clonotype was seen just once. The rearrangement joins TRBV10-3 to TRBJ2-2; 7 bases are a match to TRBD1. The CDR3 is 16 amino acids. Germline CDR1 is ENHRY and CDR2 is SYGVKD. The V segment lost 4 bases and the J segment 5 bases; nucleotides outside the gene matches: 10. As DNA, the CDR3 is TGTGCCATCAGTGGGAAGACAGGGAGTCGGACCGGGGAGCTGTTTTTT. This codes for CAISGKTGSRTGELFF.

This clonotype was counted ten times or more. The chain uses TRBV7-9 and TRBJ1-1; D unresolved. CDR1 SEHNR and CDR2 FQNEAQ come from the germline V gene (reference sequence). Trimming removed 5 bases at V and 8 bases at J, with 9 bases between. This CDR3 contains 11 residues. CDR3 in amino acids: CASSETKEAFF. The CDR3 DNA follows: TGTGCCAGCAGCGAGACAAAAGAAGCTTTCTTT. Full variable domain (missing parts from reference TRBV7-9 and TRBJ1-1): DTGVSQNPRHKITKRGQNVTFRCDPISEHNRLYWYRQTLGQGPEFLTYFQNEAQLEKSRLLSDRFSAERPKGSFSTLEIQRTEQGDSAMYLCASSETKEAFFGQGTRLTVV.

The CDR3 DNA is TGTGCCAGTAGTATACCATGGACAGTCGGGAACACTGAAGCTTTCTTT. This translates into CASSIPWTVGNTEAFF. V and J are TRBV19 and TRBJ1-1; possible D gene TRBD1, 6 bases. Germline-derived CDR1 and CDR2 are LNHDA and SQIVND (reference sequence). Trimming left V 2 bases short and J 1 base short, with 14 bases between. This CDR3 contains 16 residues. Looking up the rest from reference TRBV19 and TRBJ1-1 gives the full variable domain: DGGITQSPKYLFRKEGQNVTLSCEQNLNHDAMYWYRQDPGQGLRLIYYSQIVNDFQKGDIAEGYSVSREKKESFPLTVTSAQKNPTAFYLCASSIPWTVGNTEAFFGQGTRLTVV.

The count of this clonotype is one. V is TRBV9 and J is TRBJ2-7; 10 nucleotides line up with TRBD2. Trimming removed 2 bases from V and 3 bases from J; junction bases left unmatched: 5. Germline CDR1 is SGDLS and CDR2 is YYNGEE. CDR3 size: 15 residues. CDR3 in amino acids: CASSVEGTSVYEQYF. The DNA for the CDR3 is TGTGCCAGCAGCGTTGAGGGGACTAGCGTCTACGAGCAGTACTTC.

At least ten counts were recorded for this clonotype. The chain carries TRBV13 and TRBJ2-5; the match to TRBD2 covers 9 bases. The CDR3 is 18 residues long. V gave up 2 bases and J gave up 6 bases; unmatched junction bases: 16. Germline V gene lookup returns CDR1 PRHDT and CDR2 FYEKMQ (reference sequence). CDR3 amino acids: CASSLWAPLREGRKTQYF. CDR3 bases: TGTGCCAGCAGCTTATGGGCTCCCTTGCGGGAGGGTCGGAAGACCCAGTACTTC. The entire variable domain, with the rest obtained from reference TRBV13 and TRBJ2-5, is as follows: AAGVIQSPRHLIKEKRETATLKCYPIPRHDTVYWYQQGPGQDPQFLISFYEKMQSDKGSIPDRFSAQQFSDYHSELNMSSLELGDSALYFCASSLWAPLREGRKTQYFGPGTRLLVL.

This chain connects TRBV5-5 to TRBJ2-7; D uncertain. CDR3 length equals 15 residues. Germline assignment: CDR1 SGHKS and CDR2 YYEKEE (reference sequence). V lost 5 bases and J lost 6, with 21 bases in between. DNA for the CDR3: TGTGCCAGCAGTACGGACGGGTGGGCATCGATCGAGCAGTACTTC. Translation: CASSTDGWASIEQYF.